This TCR beta chain comes out of a study of beta chain features in type 1 diabetes. The V end was cut by 6 bases, the J end by 0 bases, with 6 bases between. CDR1 is SGHAT and CDR2 is FQNNGV in the germline V gene. CDR3 size: 14 residues. Concerning this clone itself: Its antigen is not identified.

What was sequenced were expressed TCRB transcripts, since all of the isolated RNA had been reverse transcribed. TCRdb's table, derived via immunoSEQ multiplex PCR, lists solely in-frame clones and lacks some. Of 200,000 to 300,000 clones in the sample, 27% were seen once. Study results and caveats: Shorter TCRB CDR3s, moderately but significantly so, were found in Type 1 diabetes patients in all four CD4+ subsets.

A CD45RO/CCR7/CD25/CD127/CD95/CD27 panel sorted naive, central memory, regulatory and stem cell-like memory CD4+ cells. Material: central memory CD4+ T cells from blood. This receptor was identified in a man aged 30 to 39 in good health. The chain carries TRBV11-2 and TRBJ1-6, with D tentatively TRBD1 (6 bases). The CDR3 DNA reads TGTGCCAGCAGGACAGGCTCCTATAATTCACCCCTCCACTTT. Translating it yields CASRTGSYNSPLHF.